This TCR beta chain was retrieved from a study of T cells in Graves' hyperthyroidism and ophthalmopathy. In the ophthalmopathy cohort, Clinical Activity Score was at least 3, NOSPECS grade at least 4, and duration under 3 months. CDR1 and CDR2 (germline): MNHNS, SASEGT. V was clipped by 8 bases and J by 1 base; unmatched bases: 12. This CDR3 comprises 16 residues. RNA transcripts yielded amplified TCR beta CDR3 regions. Carried out on the TCR CDR3, a first-round RT-PCR used the HTBI primer set. TCRdb re-called the multiplex PCR reads with MiXCR, one entry per CDR3 protein. The sample lists roughly 61,000 distinct CDR3 sequences, approximately 57% seen once, with about 3.3% in the top ten.

This TCR came from an older woman with Graves' ophthalmopathy. The chain carries TRBV6-1 and TRBJ2-3; TRBD1 agrees at 7 bases. Specimen: blood. The CDR3 reads CASRLLTQGGTDTQYF. DNA of the CDR3: TGTGCCAGCCGTTTGCTCACCCAGGGGGGCACAGATACGCAGTATTTT.